What follows are 5 T cell receptor beta chains derived from one specimen sequenced in a study of blood T cells in healthy people across ages. Next came a second PCR, run for about 6 to 12 cycles, which used a sample-barcoded 5' primer along with a J-beta primer mix. One entry per CDR3 protein results from TCRdb running MiXCR on the 5' RACE reads. The sample comprises 1.5 million to 2 million distinct CDR3 sequences, 49% of which are singletons, and approximately 2% rests with the top ten. Sample: blood. The receptors here all came from a woman aged 35 to 49 in good health.

The chain carries TRBV20-1 and TRBJ2-5, with 8 nucleotides matching TRBD2. Germline V gene lookup returns CDR1 DFQATT and CDR2 SNEGSKA (reference sequence). The CDR3 contains 15 residues. The V segment lost 2 bases and the J segment 11 bases; nucleotides outside the gene matches: 16. CDR3 sequence: CSARYLRGGNNEQYF. CDR3 sequence (DNA): TGCAGTGCTAGATATCTCCGCGGGGGGAACAATGAGCAGTACTTC.

The chain recombines TRBV12-3 or TRBV12-4 with TRBJ2-7; D unclear. Between the trimmed V and J ends, which lost 3 bases and 0 bases, there was a span of 12 bases. This CDR3 is 15 amino acids long. The CDR3 spells CASSFSRTSSYEQYF. The CDR3 DNA is TGTGCCAGCAGTTTTTCAAGGACGAGCTCCTACGAGCAGTACTTC.

CDR3: CATSVPGPTYNEQFF. The CDR3 DNA reads TGTGCCACCAGTGTCCCAGGGCCCACCTACAATGAGCAGTTCTTC. The gene calls are TRBV24-1 and TRBJ2-1, with D tentatively TRBD1 (5 bases). The length of the CDR3 is 15 residues. V lost 5 bases, J lost 2 bases, and 12 bases lay in between. Germline CDR1 KGHDR, CDR2 SFDVKD.

This clonotype was detected only a few times. The chain couples TRBV29-1 to TRBJ2-3, with 8 bases identical to TRBD2. CDR3 length: 14 residues. The germline V gene has CDR1 SQVTM and CDR2 ANQGSEA. With 4 bases clipped from V and 0 bases from J, the junction kept 3 bases outside the gene matches. The CDR3 is CSVGGGLSTDTQYF. Written as DNA, the CDR3 is TGCAGCGTTGGCGGGGGGCTGAGCACAGATACGCAGTATTTT.

The chain couples TRBV6-2 or TRBV6-3 to TRBJ2-1; 7 nucleotides line up with TRBD2. With 6 bases clipped from V and 2 bases from J, the junction kept 10 bases outside the gene matches. Per germline, CDR1 MNHEY and CDR2 SVGEGT. The CDR3 is made up of 16 amino acids. The CDR3 protein is CASSPRVGGTYNEQFF. The DNA of the CDR3 is TGTGCCAGCAGCCCTAGGGTGGGGGGGACCTACAATGAGCAGTTCTTC.